One and the same sample provided the 2 T cell receptor beta chains below, sequenced in a study of human T cells and chemical hapten exposure. Time point specified: pre-sensitization, week 0. Treatment indicated: therapeutic diphenylcyclopropenone sensitization with weekly scalp DPC. One entry per CDR3 protein results from TCRdb running MiXCR on the RACE reads. This sample carries about 98,000 distinct CDR3 sequences, 10% to 14% of them seen once, and the ten largest clones take around 3.3%. Sequenced here: whole blood, sampled in connection with sensitization to the hapten diphenylcyclopropenone (DPC). These receptors all come from a woman aged 55-75 years with alopecia areata. Some clones in this sample may be carry-over from other donors' samples.

V usage is TRBV5-1 and J usage is TRBJ2-1; 7 bases are shared with TRBD2. Germline V gene data show CDR1 as SGHRS and CDR2 as YFSETQ. Losses at the gene ends were 0 bases for V and 7 bases for J; bases not matched to a gene: 4. The CDR3 has 14 residues. The CDR3 nucleotides read TGCGCCAGCAGCTTGGGGGAGGGAGGGAATGAGCAGTTCTTC. Translation gives CASSLGEGGNEQFF.

This rearrangement joins TRBV5-1 to TRBJ2-6; D unclear. Germline assignment: CDR1 SGHRS and CDR2 YFSETQ. The CDR3 loop spans 15 amino acids. Between the trimmed V and J ends, which lost 6 bases and 4 bases, there was a span of 14 bases. The CDR3 DNA sequence: TGCGCCAGCACCCAATCCCTGGCAGGGGCCAACGTCCTGACTTTC. Translating it yields CASTQSLAGANVLTF.